The next 8 T cell receptor beta chains were all read from a single sample in a study of human T cells and chemical hapten exposure. TCRdb itself ran the RACE reads through MiXCR, one entry per CDR3 protein. This table holds tens of thousands of distinct CDR3 sequences, about 12% found once. Time point defined: pre-sensitization, week 0. Treatment given: therapeutic diphenylcyclopropenone sensitization with weekly scalp DPC. Sequencing started from total RNA isolated from unfractionated whole blood. The material was whole blood, obtained in connection with sensitization to the hapten diphenylcyclopropenone (DPC). These receptors originate from a middle-aged woman with alopecia areata. Some clones in this sample may be carry-over from other donors' samples.

There are many counts of this clonotype. J is TRBJ2-3 and V is TRBV7-2; D is uncertain. Trimming cost V 4 bases and J 4 bases, with 15 bases left between them. This CDR3 has 15 amino acids. CDR1 is SGHTA, CDR2 FQGNSA, per germline. The CDR3 DNA is TGTGCCAGCAGCTACCAGCCATCTAGGGCAGATACGCAGTATTTT. This codes for CASSYQPSRADTQYF.

The V call is TRBV3-1, the J call TRBJ2-1; 7 positions match TRBD2. Looked up from germline, CDR1 is LGHDT and CDR2 is YNNKEL (reference sequence). The CDR3 consists of 14 residues. V lost 2 bases and J lost 4; bases outside the gene matches: 2. Here the CDR3 DNA reads TGTGCCAGCAGCCAACGGGGGGTTTACAATGAGCAGTTCTTC. It encodes CASSQRGVYNEQFF.

This clonotype was seen repeatedly, ten times or more. The chain links TRBV18 to TRBJ2-3; D gene ambiguous. This CDR3 is built from 12 residues. Germline CDR1 reads KGHSH; CDR2 reads LQKENI. Trimming removed 6 bases from V and 4 bases from J, with 8 bases in between. The CDR3 protein is CASSPVADTQYF. The CDR3 DNA reads TGTGCCAGCTCTCCGGTGGCAGATACGCAGTATTTT. Together with reference TRBV18 and TRBJ2-3, the CDR3 gives the full variable domain: NAGVMQNPRHLVRRRGQEARLRCSPMKGHSHVYWYRQLPEEGLKFMVYLQKENIIDESGMPKERFSAEFPKEGPSILRIQQVVRGDSAAYFCASSPVADTQYFGPGTRLTVL.

This clonotype was recorded a few times. The chain uses TRBV6-5 and TRBJ2-1; TRBD2 is a possible D gene (7 bases). The V end lost 0 bases, the J end lost 2 bases, and 11 bases lay between the germline ends. The germline gives CDR1 MNHEY, CDR2 SVGAGI. The length of the CDR3 is 16 residues. The CDR3 bases are TGTGCCAGCAGTTACTCAGGCGGGGGCACCTACAATGAGCAGTTCTTC. This sequence encodes CASSYSGGGTYNEQFF.

There are many counts of this clonotype. The CDR3 coding sequence is TGCAGCGTTGTTGAGAGTGCTTCTAACTATGGCTACACCTTC. It is translated as CSVVESASNYGYTF. This chain connects TRBV29-1 to TRBJ1-2, with unresolved D. The CDR3 is 14 residues long. Germline CDR1 and CDR2: SQVTM and ANQGSEA. Trimming cost V 4 bases and J 0 bases, with 12 bases left between them.

The sample holds many counts of this clonotype. The CDR3 reads CASSLDRSNEQFF. CDR3 nucleotides: TGTGCCAGCAGCCTCGACCGGAGTAATGAGCAGTTCTTC. The V call is TRBV7-2, the J call TRBJ2-1; D ambiguous. CDR3 length: 13 amino acids. Germline V CDR1 and CDR2: SGHTA, FQGNSA. Trimming shortened V by 5 bases and J by 7 bases, and 12 bases separated the two germline ends.

There are many counts of this clonotype. The CDR3 loop is CASGGDSPLHF. The CDR3 DNA reads TGTGCCAGCGGGGGGGATTCACCCCTCCACTTT. The rearrangement uses TRBV12-3 or TRBV12-4 and TRBJ1-6; maybe TRBD1 (5 bases). This CDR3 has 11 residues. Trimming took off 8 bases at V and 8 bases at J, with 7 bases between the two ends.

This clonotype was counted at least ten times. The V gene is TRBV29-1, the J gene TRBJ2-7; D is undetermined. The CDR3 spans 12 residues. V was pared by 0 bases and J by 4 bases, with 7 bases between. Germline CDR1 is SQVTM and CDR2 is ANQGSEA. In DNA form, the CDR3 reads TGCAGCGTTGAAGAGACATCATACGAGCAGTACTTC. Protein sequence: CSVEETSYEQYF.